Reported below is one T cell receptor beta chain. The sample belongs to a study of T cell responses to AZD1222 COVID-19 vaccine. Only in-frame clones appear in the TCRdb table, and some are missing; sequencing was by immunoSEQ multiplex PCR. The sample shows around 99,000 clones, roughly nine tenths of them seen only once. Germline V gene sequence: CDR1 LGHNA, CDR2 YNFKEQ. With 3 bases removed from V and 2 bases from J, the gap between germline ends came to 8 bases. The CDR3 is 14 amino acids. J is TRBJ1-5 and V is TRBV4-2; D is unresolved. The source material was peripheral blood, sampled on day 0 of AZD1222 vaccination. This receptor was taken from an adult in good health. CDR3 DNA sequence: TGTGCCAGCAGCCACGCCGCAGGCAATCAGCCCCAGCATTTT. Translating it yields CASSHAAGNQPQHF.